These 14 T cell receptor beta chains were sequenced from one sample in a study of PD-L1 blockade in urothelial cancer (dated by TCRdb to between 2016 and 2019). Receptors were amplified or captured by the immunoSEQ multiplex PCR assay. As stored in TCRdb, this immuneACCESS dataset retains in-frame rearrangements with V and J assigned. A fraction of the clones does not appear; measured against another copy, unresolved V genes explain less than half of the discrepancy, and the remainder lacks a known reason. The sample has more than 85,000 clones on record, about 90% of them singletons. The top ten hold around 0.92% of the sample. The material was PBMCs, obtained around atezolizumab (anti-PD-L1) treatment. Receptor source: a woman over 75 with urothelial cancer.

This chain joins TRBV5-1 and TRBJ1-4; D is unclear. This CDR3 is built from 15 residues. Trimming left V 0 bases short and J 0 bases short, with 6 bases between. CDR1 is SGHRS, CDR2 YFSETQ, per germline. The CDR3 region is CASSLGRSTNEKLFF. The CDR3 DNA reads as TGCGCCAGCAGCTTGGGGCGGTCAACTAATGAAAAACTGTTTTTT.

V usage is TRBV5-8 and J usage is TRBJ2-7; 10 bases fit TRBD2. From germline, CDR1 is SGHTS and CDR2 YDEGEE. Trimming removed 0 bases from V and 3 bases from J; junction bases left unmatched: 6. CDR3 length equals 16 residues. Here the CDR3 reads CASSLALSSGSYEQYF. The CDR3 nucleotides read TGTGCCAGCAGCTTGGCATTGTCTAGCGGGAGCTACGAGCAGTACTTC.

CDR3 sequence: CAWSVAGDQPQHF. The CDR3 nucleotides are TGTGCCTGGAGTGTAGCGGGGGATCAGCCCCAGCATTTT. V gene TRBV30 combines with J gene TRBJ1-5, with TRBD1 as a possible D gene (5 bases). This CDR3 region has 13 residues. Trimming left V 0 bases short and J 5 bases short, with 8 bases between. Per the germline V gene, CDR1 is GTSNPN and CDR2 is SVGIG (reference sequence).

The V call is TRBV30, the J call TRBJ2-1; TRBD1 matches at 9 bases. Germline CDR1 is GTSNPN and CDR2 is SVGIG (reference sequence). Trimming removed 4 bases from V and 8 bases from J; junction bases left unmatched: 12. This CDR3 is built from 15 residues. The CDR3 DNA sequence: TGTGCCTGGACCAGTACAGGGGGCATCGGACATGAGCAGTTCTTC. Translating gives CAWTSTGGIGHEQFF.

This clone was picked up a small number of times. This rearrangement joins TRBV27 to TRBJ2-4; TRBD1 is a possible D gene (6 bases). The CDR3 sequence is 15 residues long. V was trimmed by 6 bases and J by 6 bases, leaving 18 bases between them. The germline CDR1 and CDR2 sequences are MNHEY and SMNVEV (reference sequence). The CDR3 region has the DNA TGTGCCAGCAGACTTACAGGGCTCTCTGTAAACATTCAGTACTTC. Residues: CASRLTGLSVNIQYF.

J is TRBJ2-3 and V is TRBV10-1; D gene ambiguous. Looked up from germline, CDR1 is WNHNN and CDR2 is SYGVQD (reference sequence). This CDR3 has 13 residues. Trimming cost V 3 bases and J 4 bases, with 8 bases left between them. The CDR3 DNA follows: TGCGCCAGCAGTGATAGCCCCTCAGATACGCAGTATTTT. It translates to CASSDSPSDTQYF.

Points on this clone: Mismatch with germline at one junction end may stem from a read error. The V and J genes are TRBV2 and TRBJ1-2; D not certain. Per germline, CDR1 SNHLY and CDR2 FYNNEI. This CDR3 is 15 amino acids long. The DNA for the CDR3 is TGTGCCAGCAGAGAAGGAGCGACCTCCCTCTATGGCTACACCTTC. Translation gives CASREGATSLYGYTF.

The rearrangement links TRBV6-5 to TRBJ2-7; 9 nucleotides agree with TRBD1. CDR3 length: 14 amino acids. From germline, CDR1 is MNHEY and CDR2 SVGAGI. V lost 5 bases and J lost 6; bases outside the gene matches: 8. The CDR3 protein is CASSPGTGSAEQYF. CDR3 bases: TGTGCCAGCAGTCCCGGGACAGGGTCAGCCGAGCAGTACTTC.

This clone was detected only once. The chain is built from TRBV27 and TRBJ2-3; 11 positions agree with TRBD2. The CDR3 spans 16 residues. CDR1 MNHEY and CDR2 SMNVEV come from the germline V gene (reference sequence). The V gene end was trimmed by 4 bases and the J gene end by 1 base; junction bases not matched to a gene: 4. CDR3: CASSSLLAGGTDTQYF. Written as DNA, the CDR3 is TGTGCCAGCAGTTCCCTACTAGCGGGAGGCACAGATACGCAGTATTTT.

CDR3 residues: CASSPEGLLNTEAFF. DNA of the CDR3: TGCGCCAGCAGCCCGGAGGGACTTCTGAACACTGAAGCTTTCTTT. The chain combines TRBV5-1 with TRBJ1-1, with D possibly TRBD1 on 5 matching bases. There are 15 residues in the CDR3. Germline loops: CDR1 SGHRS, CDR2 YFSETQ. Trimming took off 4 bases at V and 0 bases at J, with 13 bases between the two ends.

This clone was observed a few times. The chain carries TRBV28 and TRBJ1-2; 9 bases are a match to TRBD1. From germline, CDR1 is MDHEN and CDR2 SYDVKM. J lost 5 bases, V lost 4 bases, and 5 bases had no gene match. There are 14 residues in the CDR3. In DNA form, the CDR3 reads TGTGCCAGCAGTTCGGGACAGGGTGAATATGGCTACACCTTC. It codes for CASSSGQGEYGYTF.

The rearrangement uses TRBV7-7 and TRBJ2-2; 7 positions agree with TRBD1. There are 21 residues in the CDR3. CDR1 and CDR2 (germline): SSHAT, FNYEAQ (reference sequence). V shed 1 base, J shed 3 bases, and the junction held 20 bases outside the gene matches. Here the CDR3 reads CASSLVPWGRGTAYYTGELFF. CDR3 nucleotides: TGTGCCAGCAGCTTAGTTCCCTGGGGTAGGGGGACAGCGTATTACACCGGGGAGCTGTTTTTT.

The chain recombines TRBV30 with TRBJ2-4; 7 bases are shared with TRBD1. With V trimmed by 3 bases and J by 9 bases, 11 bases remained unmatched. CDR1 is GTSNPN and CDR2 is SVGIG in the germline V gene (reference sequence). The CDR3 is 14 amino acids. In DNA form, the CDR3 reads TGTGCCTGGAGGAGGGACAGTAGATCGGGCATTCAGTACTTC. Protein: CAWRRDSRSGIQYF. Based on the CDR3 plus reference TRBV30 and TRBJ2-4, the full variable domain is SQTIHQWPATLVQPVGSPLSLECTVEGTSNPNLYWYRQAAGRGLQLLFYSVGIGQISSEVPQNLSASRPQDRQFILSSKKLLLSDSGFYLCAWRRDSRSGIQYFGAGTRLSVL.

V is TRBV5-1 and J is TRBJ2-7; 9 bases fit TRBD1. With 4 bases clipped from V and 4 bases from J, the junction kept 9 bases outside the gene matches. Germline values: CDR1 SGHRS, CDR2 YFSETQ. This CDR3 contains 15 residues. CDR3 sequence reads: CASSLQTGGSYEQYF. The CDR3, as DNA: TGCGCCAGCAGCCTACAGACAGGGGGGAGTTACGAGCAGTACTTC.